The sequence of this TCR beta chain was determined in a study of T cells after yellow fever vaccination (dated by TCRdb to the late 2010s). Regarding the research as a whole: The SMART-Seq v4 Ultra Low Input RNA kit was used to prepare libraries from fractions with low cell numbers. To follow T-cell clones before and after both primary and booster YFV17D yellow fever vaccination, bulk TCR alpha and beta repertoires underwent longitudinal sequencing. Two healthy male donors made up the cohort, one aged 18 to 30 years and the other aged 30 to 39 years. Blood samples were taken at several timepoints before and after primary and secondary immunization, and bulk PBMC replicates and cell subsets were isolated. The paper as a whole reports these results and caveats: Because the study included only a couple of donors, the extent to which the findings can be generalized is limited. Compared with the primary T-cell response, the secondary T-cell response was weaker but faster, peaking on day 5 rather than day 15. After the booster, most of the clones that had expanded following primary vaccination were detected again (almost 98% of CD4 and around 90% of CD8), which suggests that memory was broadly maintained. Computational filtering was required because FACS-sorted repertoires could contain abundant contaminating clonotypes from the bulk population. A small share of clonotypes occurred in both CD4 and CD8 compartments, likely arising from convergent recombination.

In light of the paper, this sample's treatment or condition label describes: live attenuated yellow fever vaccine strain. PBMCs were isolated from peripheral blood using a standard Ficoll-Paque protocol. Dynabeads CD4 and CD8 positive selection kits were used to isolate CD4 and CD8 T-cell fractions. TriZol was used to extract RNA from bulk PBMCs, from CD4 and CD8 fractions, and from dextramer-positive and dextramer-negative fractions. In this sample, this clonotype turned up a few times. The clone's antigen remains unknown. One base away there is no much larger clone; base qualities are not given. The listed sequencing device is Illumina NovaSeq 6000. TCR cDNA was synthesized by 5'RACE template switching, through which a universal primer site and unique molecular identifiers were introduced. Priming of cDNA synthesis was performed from both the TCR alpha and TCR beta constant segments. Libraries were amplified in two PCR steps, with sample barcodes and sequencing adapters added in the second step. Sequencing of the libraries was done on either Illumina HiSeq 2500 (2x100 bp) or NovaSeq (2x150 bp). On the authors' methods: MIGEC was used to demultiplex reads and collapse the reads into UMI consensus sequences, and MiXCR was used for V(D)J alignment. Vaccine-responding clonotypes were defined with edgeR using replicate PBMC samples, requiring FDR below 0.01 and a log2 fold change above 5 up to day 15. Bulk clonotypes were assigned CD4 or CD8 identity according to which sequenced CD4 or CD8 repertoire held them at higher abundance. TCRdb reprocessing: public reads trimmed at Q25 with fastp, clones called with MiXCR, in-frame beta chains kept. Rows with one shared CDR3 protein collapse into an entry with the most common genes and DNA. In this record, the V and J calls reflect TCRdb's handling and not the investigators' own analysis. Across this sample there are some 300,000 distinct CDR3 sequences, with approximately 8% seen only once. Together, the top ten hold about 3.7% of the sample.

Clipping removes 7 bases from V and 7 bases from J, with 8 as the unmatched junction base count. The germline V gene specifies SQVTM as CDR1 and ANQGSEA as CDR2. From the cysteine up to the phenylalanine, the CDR3 has a length of 14 residues. The DNA shown is the 42-base CDR3, in frame from base 1. The TCR was taken from a man between 18 and 35 years old who received the YFV17D yellow fever vaccine. The rearranged chain carries TRBV29-1 and TRBJ2-1, with 12 central nucleotides matching TRBD2. Sequencing was performed on CD4+ T cells sorted from PBMCs, taken 5 days after the yellow fever booster vaccination. The CDR3 in this case is CSGGTSGGRNEQFF. The nucleotide sequence reads TGCAGCGGGGGAACTAGCGGGGGGCGTAATGAGCAGTTCTTC.